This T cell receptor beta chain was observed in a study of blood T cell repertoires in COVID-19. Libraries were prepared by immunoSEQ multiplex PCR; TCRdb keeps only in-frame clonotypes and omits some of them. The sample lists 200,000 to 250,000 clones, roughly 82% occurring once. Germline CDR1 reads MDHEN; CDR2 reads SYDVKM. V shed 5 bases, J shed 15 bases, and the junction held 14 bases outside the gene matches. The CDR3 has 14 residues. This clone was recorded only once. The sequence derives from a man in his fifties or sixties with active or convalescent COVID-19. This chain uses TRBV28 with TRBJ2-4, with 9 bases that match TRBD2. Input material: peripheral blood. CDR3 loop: CASSVGGSAGGPYF. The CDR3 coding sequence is TGTGCCAGCAGTGTAGGGGGCTCGGCGGGAGGGCCGTACTTC.